A selection of T cell receptor beta chains follows, all from one sample in a study of blood T cell repertoires in COVID-19. The repertoire was sequenced with immunoSEQ multiplex PCR; TCRdb's copy has only in-frame clones and lacks some. The sample lists over 100,000 clones; around 82% were seen once. Sequenced sample: peripheral blood. These receptors all stem from a man in his 60s with acute or convalescent COVID-19. The CDR3 runs from the conserved cysteine through the conserved F or W. The order of the fields is V gene, J gene, CDR3 protein.

TRBV4-2	TRBJ2-4	CASSQGASGGAVAKNIQYF
TRBV7-3	TRBJ2-5	CASSPWGLPQETQYF
TRBV28	TRBJ2-1	CASRTSGSYYNEQFF
TRBV19	TRBJ1-5	CASSLSLYQPQHF
TRBV29-1	TRBJ2-1	CSVEDAAGDLNEQFF
TRBV5-1	TRBJ2-1	CASSLKSSGNNEQFF
TRBV5-1	TRBJ1-4	CASSGGQVGEKLFF
TRBV6-1	TRBJ2-1	CASREGGNYNEQFF
TRBV19	TRBJ2-7	CASSTGTALDHEQYF
TRBV9	TRBJ2-5	CASSISGVQETQYF
TRBV11-2	TRBJ1-5	CASSLDAGAQPQHF
TRBV24-1	TRBJ2-5	CATSDFLRTAQDRDRGPEETQYF
TRBV6-5	TRBJ1-2	CASSYSTGVTNYGYTF
TRBV3-1/TRBV3-2	TRBJ1-2	CASSQDPYAGVHGYTF
TRBV7-3	TRBJ2-3	CASSLQGLADTQYF
TRBV19	TRBJ2-1	CASSIGRLAGGPGEQFF
TRBV30	TRBJ1-5	CAWSVQGRHQPQHF
TRBV5-1	TRBJ1-2	CASSHRPGGVYGYTF
TRBV7-9	TRBJ2-5	CASSLDHPLQETQYF
TRBV11-3	TRBJ2-3	CASSSTYVRADTQYF
TRBV5-1	TRBJ1-1	CASSLAGGGTEAFF
TRBV7-9	TRBJ2-3	CASSFARHTDTQYF
TRBV28	TRBJ2-7	CASSTHGQRPDDEQYF
TRBV5-8	TRBJ1-2	CASSSPPGVEIYTF
TRBV4-1	TRBJ2-1	CASSQARQGAGNEQFF
TRBV7-9	TRBJ2-5	CASSLESLTQYF
TRBV7-2	TRBJ1-2	CASSQWGGQNYGYTF
TRBV5-5	TRBJ2-7	CASSLPPGEQYF
TRBV10-3	TRBJ1-2	CAIRQGVSSNYGYTF
TRBV30	TRBJ1-2	CAWSYGRHGYTF
TRBV6-6	TRBJ2-1	CASSYTGTNTYNEQFF
TRBV5-1	TRBJ2-7	CASSFGESSYEQYF
TRBV24-1	TRBJ2-7	CATSAGYEQYF
TRBV19	TRBJ1-1	CASSVRLVDTEAFF
TRBV7-2	TRBJ2-4	CASSPGLQGGGNIQYF
TRBV19	TRBJ1-4	CASSVQGFNEKLFF
TRBV3-1/TRBV3-2	TRBJ1-2	CASSQLIQANYGYTF
TRBV6-5	TRBJ1-5	CASSFDRGNQPQHF
TRBV5-6	TRBJ2-7	CASSFYSSYEQYF
TRBV3-1/TRBV3-2	TRBJ2-7	CASSQGETGTYEQYF